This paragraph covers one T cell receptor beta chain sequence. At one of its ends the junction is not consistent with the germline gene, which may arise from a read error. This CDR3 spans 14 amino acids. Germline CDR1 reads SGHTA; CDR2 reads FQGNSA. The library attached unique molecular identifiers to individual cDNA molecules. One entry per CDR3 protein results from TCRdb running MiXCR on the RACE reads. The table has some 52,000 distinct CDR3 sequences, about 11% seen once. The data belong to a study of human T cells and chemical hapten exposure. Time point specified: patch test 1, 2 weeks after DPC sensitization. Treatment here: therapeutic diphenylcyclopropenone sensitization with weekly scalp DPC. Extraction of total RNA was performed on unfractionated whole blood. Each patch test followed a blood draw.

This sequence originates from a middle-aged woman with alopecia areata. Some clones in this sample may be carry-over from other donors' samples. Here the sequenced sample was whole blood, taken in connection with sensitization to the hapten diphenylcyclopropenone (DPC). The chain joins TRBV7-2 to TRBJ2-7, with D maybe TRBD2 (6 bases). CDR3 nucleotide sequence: TGTGCCAGCAGCCTAGCGTCCCACCTCTACGAGCAGTACTTC. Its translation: CASSLASHLYEQYF.